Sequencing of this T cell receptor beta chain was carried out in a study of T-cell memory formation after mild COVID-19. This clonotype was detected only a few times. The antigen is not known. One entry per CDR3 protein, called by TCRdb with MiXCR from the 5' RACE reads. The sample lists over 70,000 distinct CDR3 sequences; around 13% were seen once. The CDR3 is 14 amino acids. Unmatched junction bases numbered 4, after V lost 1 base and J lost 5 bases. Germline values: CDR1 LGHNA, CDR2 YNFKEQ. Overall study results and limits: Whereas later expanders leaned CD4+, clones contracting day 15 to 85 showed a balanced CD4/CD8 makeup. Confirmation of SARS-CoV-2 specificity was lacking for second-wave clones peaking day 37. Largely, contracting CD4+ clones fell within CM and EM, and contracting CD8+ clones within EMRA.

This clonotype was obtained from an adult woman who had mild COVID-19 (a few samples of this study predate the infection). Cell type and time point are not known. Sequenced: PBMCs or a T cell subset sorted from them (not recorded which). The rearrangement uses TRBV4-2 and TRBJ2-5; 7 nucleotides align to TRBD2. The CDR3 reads CASSQGEGGETQYF. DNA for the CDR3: TGTGCCAGCAGCCAAGGGGAGGGTGGGGAGACCCAGTACTTC.